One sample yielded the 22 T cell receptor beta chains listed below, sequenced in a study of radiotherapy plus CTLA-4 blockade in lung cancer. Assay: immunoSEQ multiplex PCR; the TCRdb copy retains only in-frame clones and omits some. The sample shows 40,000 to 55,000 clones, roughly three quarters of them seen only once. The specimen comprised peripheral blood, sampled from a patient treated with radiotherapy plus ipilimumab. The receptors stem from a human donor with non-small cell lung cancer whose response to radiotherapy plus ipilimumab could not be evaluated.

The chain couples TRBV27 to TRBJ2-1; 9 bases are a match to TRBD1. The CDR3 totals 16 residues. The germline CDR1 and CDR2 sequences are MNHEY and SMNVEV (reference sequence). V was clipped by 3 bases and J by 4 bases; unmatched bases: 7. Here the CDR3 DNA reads TGTGCCAGCAGTTTCTATGACAGGGGGGGTTACAATGAGCAGTTCTTC. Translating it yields CASSFYDRGGYNEQFF.

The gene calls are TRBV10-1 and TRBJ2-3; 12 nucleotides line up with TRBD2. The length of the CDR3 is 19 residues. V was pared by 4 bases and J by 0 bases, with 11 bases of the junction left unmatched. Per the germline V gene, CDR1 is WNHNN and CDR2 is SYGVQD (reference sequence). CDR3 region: CASSVMTSGGPTSTDTQYF. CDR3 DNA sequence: TGCGCCAGCAGTGTGATGACTAGCGGGGGCCCTACTAGCACAGATACGCAGTATTTT.

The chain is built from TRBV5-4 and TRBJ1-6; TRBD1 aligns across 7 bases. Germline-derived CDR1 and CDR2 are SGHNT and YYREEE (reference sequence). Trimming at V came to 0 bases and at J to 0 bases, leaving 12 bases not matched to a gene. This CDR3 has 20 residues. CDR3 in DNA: TGTGCCAGCAGCTTGGCCCGGACAGGTGAAACAGTCTCCTATAATTCACCCCTCCACTTT. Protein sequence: CASSLARTGETVSYNSPLHF.

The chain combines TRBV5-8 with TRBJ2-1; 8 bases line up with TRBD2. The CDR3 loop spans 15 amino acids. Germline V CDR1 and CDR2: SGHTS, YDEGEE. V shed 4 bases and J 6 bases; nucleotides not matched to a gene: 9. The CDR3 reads CASSRTSLLLNEQFF. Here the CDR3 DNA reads TGTGCCAGCAGCCGGACTAGCCTACTCCTCAATGAGCAGTTCTTC.

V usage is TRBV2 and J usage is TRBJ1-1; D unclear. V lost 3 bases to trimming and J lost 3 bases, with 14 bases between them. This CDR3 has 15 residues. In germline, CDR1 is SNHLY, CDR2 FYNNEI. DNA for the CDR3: TGTGCCAGCAGTGATTCGACACGGCGGGACACTGAAGCTTTCTTT. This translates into CASSDSTRRDTEAFF.

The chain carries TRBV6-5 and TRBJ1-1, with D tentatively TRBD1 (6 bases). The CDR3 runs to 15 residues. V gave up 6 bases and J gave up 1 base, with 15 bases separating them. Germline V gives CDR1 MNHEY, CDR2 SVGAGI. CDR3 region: CASRAGTFKNTEAFF. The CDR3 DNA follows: TGTGCCAGCAGAGCCGGGACATTCAAGAACACTGAAGCTTTCTTT.

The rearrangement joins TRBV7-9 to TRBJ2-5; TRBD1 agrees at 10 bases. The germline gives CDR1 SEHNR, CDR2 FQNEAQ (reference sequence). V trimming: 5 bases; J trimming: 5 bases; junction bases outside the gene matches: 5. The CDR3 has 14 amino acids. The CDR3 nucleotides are TGTGCCAGCAGCGAGCGACAGGGGGCGGAGACCCAGTACTTC. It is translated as CASSERQGAETQYF.

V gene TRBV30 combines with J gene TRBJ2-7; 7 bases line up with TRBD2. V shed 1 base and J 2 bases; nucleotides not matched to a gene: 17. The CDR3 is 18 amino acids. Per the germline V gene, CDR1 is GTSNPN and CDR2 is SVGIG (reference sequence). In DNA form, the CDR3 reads TGTGCCTGGAGTGGGGCGGGATGGGGGGGAACCCCTCCCTACGAGCAGTACTTC. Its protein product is CAWSGAGWGGTPPYEQYF.

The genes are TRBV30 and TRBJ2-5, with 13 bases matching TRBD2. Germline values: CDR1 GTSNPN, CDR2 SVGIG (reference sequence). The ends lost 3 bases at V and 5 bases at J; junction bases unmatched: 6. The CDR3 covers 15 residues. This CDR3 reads CAWRHGTSGTETQYF. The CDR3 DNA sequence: TGTGCCTGGAGACACGGGACTAGCGGGACTGAGACCCAGTACTTC.

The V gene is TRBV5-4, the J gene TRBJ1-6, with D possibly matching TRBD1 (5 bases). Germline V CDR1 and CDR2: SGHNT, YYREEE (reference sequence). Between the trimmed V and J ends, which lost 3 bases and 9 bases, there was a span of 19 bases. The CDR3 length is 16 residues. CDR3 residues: CASSSGREQGISPLHF. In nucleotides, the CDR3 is TGTGCCAGCAGCTCGGGCAGGGAACAAGGCATTTCACCCCTCCACTTT.

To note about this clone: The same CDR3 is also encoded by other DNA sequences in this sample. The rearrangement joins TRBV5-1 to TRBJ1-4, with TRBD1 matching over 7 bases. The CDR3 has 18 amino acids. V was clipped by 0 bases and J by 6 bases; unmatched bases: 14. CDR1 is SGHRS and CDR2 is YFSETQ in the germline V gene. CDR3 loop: CASSLVPGTVHGDEKLFF. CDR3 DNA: TGCGCCAGCAGCTTGGTCCCCGGGACAGTCCATGGGGATGAAAAACTGTTTTTT.

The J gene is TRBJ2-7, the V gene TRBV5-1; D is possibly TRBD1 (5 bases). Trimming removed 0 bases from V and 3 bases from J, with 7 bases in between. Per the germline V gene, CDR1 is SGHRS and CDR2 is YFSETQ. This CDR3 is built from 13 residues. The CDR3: CASSLEQVYEQYF. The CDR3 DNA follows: TGCGCCAGCAGCTTGGAACAGGTCTACGAGCAGTACTTC.

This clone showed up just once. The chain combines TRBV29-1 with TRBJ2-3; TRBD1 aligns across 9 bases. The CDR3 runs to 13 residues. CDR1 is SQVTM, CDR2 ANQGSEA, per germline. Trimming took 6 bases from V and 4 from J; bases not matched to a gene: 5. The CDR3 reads CSVGQGSPDTQYF. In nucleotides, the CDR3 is TGCAGCGTCGGACAGGGGAGCCCAGATACGCAGTATTTT.

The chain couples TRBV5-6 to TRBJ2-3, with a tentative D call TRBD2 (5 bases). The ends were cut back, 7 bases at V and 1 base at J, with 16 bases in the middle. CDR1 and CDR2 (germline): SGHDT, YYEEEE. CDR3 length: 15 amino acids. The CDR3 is CASGLLVSGTDTQYF. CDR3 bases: TGTGCCAGCGGTCTACTAGTTTCGGGCACAGATACGCAGTATTTT. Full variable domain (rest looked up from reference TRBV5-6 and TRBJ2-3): DAGVTQSPTHLIKTRGQQVTLRCSPKSGHDTVSWYQQALGQGPQFIFQYYEEEERQRGNFPDRFSGHQFPNYSSELNVNALLLGDSALYLCASGLLVSGTDTQYFGPGTRLTVL.

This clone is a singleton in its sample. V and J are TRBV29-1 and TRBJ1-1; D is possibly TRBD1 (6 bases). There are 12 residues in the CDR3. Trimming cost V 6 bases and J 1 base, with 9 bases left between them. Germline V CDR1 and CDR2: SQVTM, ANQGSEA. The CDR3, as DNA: TGCAGCGTGACAGGTTCGAACACTGAAGCTTTCTTT. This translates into CSVTGSNTEAFF.

CDR3 in DNA: TGTGCCAGCAGTCAAGACAACAGGGTTGCCAAAAACATTCAGTACTTC. It yields the protein CASSQDNRVAKNIQYF. V gene TRBV6-1 combines with J gene TRBJ2-4, with TRBD1 as a possible D gene (6 bases). The V and J ends lost 5 bases and 1 base respectively, with 15 bases between them. The germline V gene encodes CDR1 MNHNS and CDR2 SASEGT. The CDR3 spans 16 residues.

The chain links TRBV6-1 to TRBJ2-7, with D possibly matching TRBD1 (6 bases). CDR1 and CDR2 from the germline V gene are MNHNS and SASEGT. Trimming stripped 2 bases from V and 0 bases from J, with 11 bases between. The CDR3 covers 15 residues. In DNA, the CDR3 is TGTGCCAGCAGTGAAACCGGGACATACTCCTACGAGCAGTACTTC. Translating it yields CASSETGTYSYEQYF.

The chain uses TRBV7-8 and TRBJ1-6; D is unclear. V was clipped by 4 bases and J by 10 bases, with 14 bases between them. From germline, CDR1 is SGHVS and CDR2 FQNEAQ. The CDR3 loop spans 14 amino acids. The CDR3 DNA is TGTGCCAGCAGCTCCCGCCTTGGCGGGTCACCCCTCCACTTT. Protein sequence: CASSSRLGGSPLHF.

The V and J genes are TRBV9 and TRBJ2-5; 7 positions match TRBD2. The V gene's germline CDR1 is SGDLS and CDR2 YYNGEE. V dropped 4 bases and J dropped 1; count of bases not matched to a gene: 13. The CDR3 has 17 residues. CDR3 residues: CASSPRWGGSPQETQYF. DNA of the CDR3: TGTGCCAGCAGCCCCCGGTGGGGGGGAAGCCCCCAAGAGACCCAGTACTTC.

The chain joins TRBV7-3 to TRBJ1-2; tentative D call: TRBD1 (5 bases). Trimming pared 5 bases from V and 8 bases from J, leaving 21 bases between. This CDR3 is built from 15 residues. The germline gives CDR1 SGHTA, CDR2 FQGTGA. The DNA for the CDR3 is TGTGCCAGCAGCGTTCAACAGGACCAGAGCTGGGGCTACACCTTC. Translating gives CASSVQQDQSWGYTF.

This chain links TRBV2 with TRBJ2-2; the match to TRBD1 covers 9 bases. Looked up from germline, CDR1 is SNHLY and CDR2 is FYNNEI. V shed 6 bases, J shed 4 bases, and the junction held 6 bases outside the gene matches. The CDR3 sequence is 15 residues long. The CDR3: CASRPGQGGTGELFF. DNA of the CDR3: TGTGCCAGCAGGCCGGGACAGGGAGGCACCGGGGAGCTGTTTTTT.

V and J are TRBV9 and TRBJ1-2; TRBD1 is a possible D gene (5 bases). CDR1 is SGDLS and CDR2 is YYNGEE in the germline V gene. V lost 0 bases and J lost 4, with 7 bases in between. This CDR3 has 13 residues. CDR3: CASSVGQGYGYTF. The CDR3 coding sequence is TGTGCCAGCAGCGTAGGGCAGGGCTATGGCTACACCTTC.